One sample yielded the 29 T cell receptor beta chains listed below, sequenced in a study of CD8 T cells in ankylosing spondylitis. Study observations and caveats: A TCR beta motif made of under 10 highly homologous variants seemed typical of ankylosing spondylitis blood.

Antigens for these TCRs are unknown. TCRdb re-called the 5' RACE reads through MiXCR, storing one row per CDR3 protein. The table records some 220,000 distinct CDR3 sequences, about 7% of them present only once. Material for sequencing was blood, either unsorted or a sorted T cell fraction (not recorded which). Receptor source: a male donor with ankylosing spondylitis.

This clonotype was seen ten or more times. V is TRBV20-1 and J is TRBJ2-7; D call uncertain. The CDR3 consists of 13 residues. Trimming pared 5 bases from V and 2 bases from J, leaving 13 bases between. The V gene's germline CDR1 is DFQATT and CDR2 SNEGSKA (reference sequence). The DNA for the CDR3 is TGCAGTGCTGGTACGGATACCACCTACGAGCAGTACTTC. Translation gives CSAGTDTTYEQYF.

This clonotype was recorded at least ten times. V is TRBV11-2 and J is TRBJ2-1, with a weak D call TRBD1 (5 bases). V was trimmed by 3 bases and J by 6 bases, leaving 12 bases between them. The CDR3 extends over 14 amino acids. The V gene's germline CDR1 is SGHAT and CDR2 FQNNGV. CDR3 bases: TGTGCCAGCAGCTTGCAGGGTAGGGGCAATGAGCAGTTCTTC. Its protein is CASSLQGRGNEQFF. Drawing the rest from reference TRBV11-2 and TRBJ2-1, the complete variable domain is EAGVAQSPRYKIIEKRQSVAFWCNPISGHATLYWYQQILGQGPKLLIQFQNNGVVDDSQLPKDRFSAERLKGVDSTLKIQPAKLEDSAVYLCASSLQGRGNEQFFGPGTRLTVL.

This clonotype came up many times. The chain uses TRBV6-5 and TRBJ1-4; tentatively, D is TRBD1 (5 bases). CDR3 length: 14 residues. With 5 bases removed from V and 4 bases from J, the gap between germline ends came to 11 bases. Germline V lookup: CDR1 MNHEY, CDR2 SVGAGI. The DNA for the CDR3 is TGTGCCAGCAGTAACACAGGAGTTAATGAAAAACTGTTTTTT. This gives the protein CASSNTGVNEKLFF.

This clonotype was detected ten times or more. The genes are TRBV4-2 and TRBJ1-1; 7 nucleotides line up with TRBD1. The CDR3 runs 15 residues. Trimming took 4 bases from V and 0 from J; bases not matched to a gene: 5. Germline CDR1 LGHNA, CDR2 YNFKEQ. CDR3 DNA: TGTGCCAGCAGCCTGGACAGGAGTTTGAACACTGAAGCTTTCTTT. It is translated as CASSLDRSLNTEAFF.

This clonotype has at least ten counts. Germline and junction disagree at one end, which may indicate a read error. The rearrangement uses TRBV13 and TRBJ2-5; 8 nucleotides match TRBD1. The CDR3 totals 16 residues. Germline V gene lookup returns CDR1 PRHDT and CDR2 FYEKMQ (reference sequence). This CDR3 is CASSLGIQGEQETQHF. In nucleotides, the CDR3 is TGTGCCAGCAGCTTAGGAATACAGGGGGAACAAGAGACCCAGCACTTC.

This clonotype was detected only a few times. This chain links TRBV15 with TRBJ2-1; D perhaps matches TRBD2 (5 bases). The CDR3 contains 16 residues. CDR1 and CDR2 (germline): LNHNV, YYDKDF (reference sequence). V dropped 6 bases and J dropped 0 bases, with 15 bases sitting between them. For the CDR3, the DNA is TGTGCCACCAGAGCCCCAAGGGAGACCTCCTACAATGAGCAGTTCTTC. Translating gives CATRAPRETSYNEQFF.

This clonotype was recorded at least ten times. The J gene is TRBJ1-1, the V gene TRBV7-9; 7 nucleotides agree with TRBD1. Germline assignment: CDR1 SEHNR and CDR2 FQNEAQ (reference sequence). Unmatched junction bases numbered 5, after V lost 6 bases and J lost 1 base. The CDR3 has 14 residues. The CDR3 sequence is CASSPRQGNTEAFF. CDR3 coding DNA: TGTGCCAGCAGTCCTAGACAGGGGAACACTGAAGCTTTCTTT. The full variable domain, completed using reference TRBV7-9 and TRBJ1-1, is DTGVSQNPRHKITKRGQNVTFRCDPISEHNRLYWYRQTLGQGPEFLTYFQNEAQLEKSRLLSDRFSAERPKGSFSTLEIQRTEQGDSAMYLCASSPRQGNTEAFFGQGTRLTVV.

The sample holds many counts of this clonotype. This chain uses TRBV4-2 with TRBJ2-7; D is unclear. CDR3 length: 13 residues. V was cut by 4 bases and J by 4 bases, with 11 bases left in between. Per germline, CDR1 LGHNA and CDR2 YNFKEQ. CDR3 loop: CASSPSMSYEQYF. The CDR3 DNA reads TGTGCCAGCAGCCCCAGTATGAGTTACGAGCAGTACTTC.

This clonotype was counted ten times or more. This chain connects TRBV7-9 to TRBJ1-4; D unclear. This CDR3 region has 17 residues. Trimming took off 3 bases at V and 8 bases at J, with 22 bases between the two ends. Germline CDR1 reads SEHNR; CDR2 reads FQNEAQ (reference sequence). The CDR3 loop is CASSLPMTGLLGEKLFF. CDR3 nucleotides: TGTGCCAGCAGCTTGCCCATGACCGGGCTCCTGGGGGAAAAACTGTTTTTT. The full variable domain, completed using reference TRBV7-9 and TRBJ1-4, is DTGVSQNPRHKITKRGQNVTFRCDPISEHNRLYWYRQTLGQGPEFLTYFQNEAQLEKSRLLSDRFSAERPKGSFSTLEIQRTEQGDSAMYLCASSLPMTGLLGEKLFFGSGTQLSVL.

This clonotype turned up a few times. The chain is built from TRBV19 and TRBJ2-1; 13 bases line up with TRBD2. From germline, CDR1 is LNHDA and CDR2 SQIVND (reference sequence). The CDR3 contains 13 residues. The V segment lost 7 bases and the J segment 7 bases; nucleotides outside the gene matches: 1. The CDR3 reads CASTGLAGNEQFF. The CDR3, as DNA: TGTGCCAGTACGGGACTAGCGGGGAATGAGCAGTTCTTC.

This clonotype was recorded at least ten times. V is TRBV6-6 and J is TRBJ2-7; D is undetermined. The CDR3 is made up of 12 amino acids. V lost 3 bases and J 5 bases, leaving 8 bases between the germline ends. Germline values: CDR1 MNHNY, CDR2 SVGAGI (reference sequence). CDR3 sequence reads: CASSYWSDEQYF. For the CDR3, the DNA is TGTGCCAGCAGTTATTGGTCCGACGAGCAGTACTTC.

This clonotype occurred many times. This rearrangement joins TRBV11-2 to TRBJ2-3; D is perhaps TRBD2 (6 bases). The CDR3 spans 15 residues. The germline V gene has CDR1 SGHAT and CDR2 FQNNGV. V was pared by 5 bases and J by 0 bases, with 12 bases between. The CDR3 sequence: CASSITSFSTDTQYF. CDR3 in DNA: TGTGCCAGCAGCATCACTAGCTTTAGCACAGATACGCAGTATTTT.

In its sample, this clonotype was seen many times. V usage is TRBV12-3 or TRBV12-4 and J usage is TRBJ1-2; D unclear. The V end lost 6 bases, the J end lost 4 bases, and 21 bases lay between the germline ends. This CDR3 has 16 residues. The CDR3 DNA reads TGTGCCAGCAGCACGAAGGGTCGGCTTCCCGTCTATGGCTACACCTTC. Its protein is CASSTKGRLPVYGYTF.

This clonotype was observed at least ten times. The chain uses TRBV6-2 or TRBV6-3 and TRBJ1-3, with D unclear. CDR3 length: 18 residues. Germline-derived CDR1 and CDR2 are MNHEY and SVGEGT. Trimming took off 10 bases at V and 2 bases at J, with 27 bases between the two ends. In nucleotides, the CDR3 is TGTGCCATCTCTTACCCCCCGTGGAGACTCCGACCTGGAAACACCATATATTTT. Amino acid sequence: CAISYPPWRLRPGNTIYF.

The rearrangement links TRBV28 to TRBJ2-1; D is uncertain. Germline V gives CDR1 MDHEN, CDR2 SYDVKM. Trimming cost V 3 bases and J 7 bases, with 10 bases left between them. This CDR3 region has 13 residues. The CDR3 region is CASSFILGNEQFF. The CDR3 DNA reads TGTGCCAGCAGTTTTATACTCGGGAATGAGCAGTTCTTC.

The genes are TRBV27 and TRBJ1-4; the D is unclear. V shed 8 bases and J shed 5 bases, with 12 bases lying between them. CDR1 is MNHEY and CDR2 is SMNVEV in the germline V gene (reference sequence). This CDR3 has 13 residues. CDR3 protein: CASGSLENEKLFF. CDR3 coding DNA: TGTGCCAGCGGCTCTTTGGAGAATGAAAAACTGTTTTTT.

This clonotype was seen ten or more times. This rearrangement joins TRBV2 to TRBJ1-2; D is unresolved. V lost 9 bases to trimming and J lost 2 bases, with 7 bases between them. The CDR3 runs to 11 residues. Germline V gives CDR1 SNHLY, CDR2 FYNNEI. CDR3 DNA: TGTGCCAGTAACAAAAACTATGGCTACACCTTC. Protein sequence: CASNKNYGYTF. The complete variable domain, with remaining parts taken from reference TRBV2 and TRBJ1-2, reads EPEVTQTPSHQVTQMGQEVILRCVPISNHLYFYWYRQILGQKVEFLVSFYNNEISEKSEIFDDQFSVERPDGSNFTLKIRSTKLEDSAMYFCASNKNYGYTFGSGTRLTVV.

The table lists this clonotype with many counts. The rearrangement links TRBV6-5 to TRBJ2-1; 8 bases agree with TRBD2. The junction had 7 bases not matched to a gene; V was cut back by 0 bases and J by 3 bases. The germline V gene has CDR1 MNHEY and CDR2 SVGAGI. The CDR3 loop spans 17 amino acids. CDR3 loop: CASSYSRAGAVYNEQFF. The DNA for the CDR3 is TGTGCCAGCAGTTACTCGAGAGCGGGGGCGGTCTACAATGAGCAGTTCTTC.

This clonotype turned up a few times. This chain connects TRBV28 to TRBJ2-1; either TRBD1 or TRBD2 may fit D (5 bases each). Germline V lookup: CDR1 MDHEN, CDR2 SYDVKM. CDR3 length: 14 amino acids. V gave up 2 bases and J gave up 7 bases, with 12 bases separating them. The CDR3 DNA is TGTGCCAGCAGTTTACCGACCGGGACGAATGAGCAGTTCTTC. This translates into CASSLPTGTNEQFF.

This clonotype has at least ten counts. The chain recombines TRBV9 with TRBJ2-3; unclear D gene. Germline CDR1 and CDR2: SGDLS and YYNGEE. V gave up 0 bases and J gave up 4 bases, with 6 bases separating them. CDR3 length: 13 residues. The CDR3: CASSVVPPDTQYF. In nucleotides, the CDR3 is TGTGCCAGCAGCGTAGTGCCCCCAGATACGCAGTATTTT.

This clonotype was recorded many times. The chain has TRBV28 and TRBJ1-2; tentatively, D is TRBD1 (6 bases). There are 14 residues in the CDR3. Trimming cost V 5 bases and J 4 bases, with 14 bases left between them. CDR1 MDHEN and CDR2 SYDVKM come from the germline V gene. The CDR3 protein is CASSLIRGLYGYTF. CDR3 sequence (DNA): TGTGCCAGCAGTCTGATCAGGGGCCTCTATGGCTACACCTTC.

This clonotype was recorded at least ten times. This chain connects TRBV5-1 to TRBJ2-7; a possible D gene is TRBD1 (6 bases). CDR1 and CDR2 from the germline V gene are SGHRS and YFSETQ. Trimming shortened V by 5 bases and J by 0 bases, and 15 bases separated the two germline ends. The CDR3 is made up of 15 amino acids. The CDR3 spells CASRQGGDNSYEQYF. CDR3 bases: TGCGCCAGCAGGCAAGGTGGGGACAACTCCTACGAGCAGTACTTC.

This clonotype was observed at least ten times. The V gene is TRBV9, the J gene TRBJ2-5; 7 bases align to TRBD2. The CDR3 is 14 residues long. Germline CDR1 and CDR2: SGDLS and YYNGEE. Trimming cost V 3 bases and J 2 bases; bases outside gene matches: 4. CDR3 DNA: TGTGCCAGCAGCGCGGGCGGGGGACAAGAGACCCAGTACTTC. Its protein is CASSAGGGQETQYF.

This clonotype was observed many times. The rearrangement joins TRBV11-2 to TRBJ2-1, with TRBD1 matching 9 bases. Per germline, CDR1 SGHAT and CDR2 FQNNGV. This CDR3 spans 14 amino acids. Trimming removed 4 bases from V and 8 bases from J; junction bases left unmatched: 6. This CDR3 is CASSSGQGWDEQFF. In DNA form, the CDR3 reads TGTGCCAGCAGCTCCGGACAGGGGTGGGATGAGCAGTTCTTC.

The CDR3 DNA is TGTGCCAGCAGTCCAGGGGGTAACGGCTACAATGAGCAGTTCTTC. Residues: CASSPGGNGYNEQFF. The chain uses TRBV7-9 and TRBJ2-1, with 7 bases aligning to TRBD1. The germline V gene encodes CDR1 SEHNR and CDR2 FQNEAQ (reference sequence). CDR3 length: 15 amino acids. The trim removed 6 bases at V and 3 bases at J, leaving 8 bases unmatched.

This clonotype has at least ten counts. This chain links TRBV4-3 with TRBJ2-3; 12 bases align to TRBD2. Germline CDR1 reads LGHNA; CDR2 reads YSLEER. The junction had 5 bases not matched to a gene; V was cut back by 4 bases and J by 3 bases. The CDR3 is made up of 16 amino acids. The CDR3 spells CASSRTSGRSTDTQYF. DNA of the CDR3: TGCGCCAGCAGCCGAACTAGCGGGAGGTCAACAGATACGCAGTATTTT.

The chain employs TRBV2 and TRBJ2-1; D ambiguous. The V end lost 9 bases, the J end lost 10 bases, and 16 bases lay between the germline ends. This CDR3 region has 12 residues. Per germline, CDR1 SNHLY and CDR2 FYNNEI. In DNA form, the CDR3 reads TGTGCCAGAGGATCCGAGAGATTCGAGCAGTTCTTC. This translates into CARGSERFEQFF.

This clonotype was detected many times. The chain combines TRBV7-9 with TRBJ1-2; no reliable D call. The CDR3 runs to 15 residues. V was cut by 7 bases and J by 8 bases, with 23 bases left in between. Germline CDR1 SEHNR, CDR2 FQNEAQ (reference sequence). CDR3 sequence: CASTLAGMRRVGYTF. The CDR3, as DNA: TGTGCCAGCACCCTGGCGGGGATGAGGAGAGTGGGCTACACCTTC.

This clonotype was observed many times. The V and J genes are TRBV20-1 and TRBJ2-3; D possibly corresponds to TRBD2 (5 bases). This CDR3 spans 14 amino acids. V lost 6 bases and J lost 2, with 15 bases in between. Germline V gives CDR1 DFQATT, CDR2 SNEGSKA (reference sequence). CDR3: CSAERHPATDTQYF. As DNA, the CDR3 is TGCAGTGCGGAGCGGCACCCCGCCACAGATACGCAGTATTTT.